The 3 T cell receptor beta chains listed next were all sequenced from one sample in a study of OX40 agonist ivuxolimab in advanced cancers. This table comes from immunoSEQ multiplex PCR, and its TCRdb copy is limited to in-frame clones, with some not included. Of about 48,000 clones in the sample, approximately 79% were seen once. Sample: CD4+ or CD8+ T cells sorted from blood, taken in a trial of the OX40 agonist ivuxolimab. Receptors originate from an adult with an advanced solid tumor such as melanoma, head and neck, liver or kidney cancer.

The rearrangement joins TRBV4-3 to TRBJ1-2, with D uncertain. The V gene's germline CDR1 is LGHNA and CDR2 YSLEER. Trimming shortened V by 2 bases and J by 9 bases, and 7 bases separated the two germline ends. The CDR3 is 11 amino acids. The CDR3 region has the DNA TGCGCCAGCAGCCAATTTAGTAGCTACACCTTC. This translates into CASSQFSSYTF.

This clone was seen just once. J is TRBJ1-6 and V is TRBV11-2, with TRBD1 matching over 7 bases. V lost 4 bases and J lost 10; bases outside the gene matches: 13. The CDR3 has 16 residues. Germline V lookup: CDR1 SGHAT, CDR2 FQNNGV. The chain's CDR3 is CASSSRMTGQGSPLHF. CDR3 in DNA: TGTGCCAGCAGCTCTCGAATGACAGGGCAGGGCTCACCCCTCCACTTT.

The chain carries TRBV27 and TRBJ2-2, with 8 bases that match TRBD1. V was pared by 5 bases and J by 5 bases, with 7 bases of the junction left unmatched. CDR3 length: 15 residues. CDR1 is MNHEY and CDR2 is SMNVEV in the germline V gene (reference sequence). The CDR3, as DNA: TGTGCCAGCAGTGTGACAGGGGCCCGGACCGGGGAGCTGTTTTTT. This sequence encodes CASSVTGARTGELFF.